This is a list of T cell receptor beta chains from one sample in a study of cytomegalovirus exposure and HLA in healthy donors. Assay used: immunoSEQ multiplex PCR; TCRdb lists only in-frame clones, some missing. The table counts just over 200,000 clones; 0.95% to 1.3% lies in the top ten. The sequencing input was PBMCs. Receptors originate from a girl aged 2-10 years in good health and CMV-seropositive. The CDR3 runs from the conserved cysteine through the conserved F or W. The D gene is left open where the match is weak.

j_gene	v_gene	d_gene	CDR3nt	CDR3aa
TRBJ1-4	TRBV9	NA	TGTGCCAGCAGCGAGGGGGGGCAGGGAACTAATGAAAAACTGTTTTTT	CASSEGGQGTNEKLFF
TRBJ2-7	TRBV11-2	NA	TGTGCCAGCACCGGACCGCCTAGCAGACCCTACGAGCAGTACTTC	CASTGPPSRPYEQYF
TRBJ2-2	TRBV5-4	NA	TGTGCCAGCAGCTTGGGAAGGAAGCGGAGTACCGGGGAGCTGTTTTTT	CASSLGRKRSTGELFF
TRBJ2-7	TRBV4-1	NA	TGCGCCAGCAGCCAAGTGGGCTACGAGCAGTACTTC	CASSQVGYEQYF
TRBJ2-1	TRBV7-9	NA	TGTGCCAGCAGCTTAGATCCTAGCGAGCAGTTCTTC	CASSLDPSEQFF
TRBJ1-1	TRBV2	TRBD1	TGTGCCAGCGTTGACAGGGGGTCCATGAACACTGAAGCTTTCTTT	CASVDRGSMNTEAFF
TRBJ2-7	TRBV18	TRBD1	TGTGCCAGCGCGACAGGGGCCGCCAGTACCTACGAGCAGTACTTC	CASATGAASTYEQYF
TRBJ2-7	TRBV10-1	NA	TGCGCCAGCAGTGAGTCGAATTCTAGATTGGACTTC	CASSESNSRLDF
TRBJ1-1	TRBV7-9	TRBD1	TGTGCCAGCAGCCCGTGGACAGGGGAGAACACTGAAGCTTTCTTT	CASSPWTGENTEAFF
TRBJ2-5	TRBV28	TRBD2	TGTGCCAGCAGTTTCCGGGAGGTACAAGAGACCCAGTACTTC	CASSFREVQETQYF
TRBJ2-1	TRBV5-5	NA	TGTGCCAGCAGCTTATACAGGGTTGATGAGCAGTTCTTC	CASSLYRVDEQFF
TRBJ2-7	TRBV6-1	TRBD1	TGTGCCAGCACCCGGGACAGCAGTTACGAGCAGTACTTC	CASTRDSSYEQYF
TRBJ2-5	TRBV27	TRBD2	TGTGCCAGCATGACGGCGGGGGAACAAGAGACCCAGTACTTC	CASMTAGEQETQYF
TRBJ2-5	TRBV7-9	NA	TGTGCCAGCAGCTTTCCCCGGACAGCCCAAGAGACCCAGTACTTC	CASSFPRTAQETQYF
TRBJ1-5	TRBV28	NA	TGTGCCAGCAGTTTAGCGGCAGGGCGGCAGCCCCAGCATTTT	CASSLAAGRQPQHF
TRBJ2-3	TRBV19	TRBD1	TGTGCCAGTAGTCAAGGACAGGGCACAGATACGCAGTATTTT	CASSQGQGTDTQYF
TRBJ2-1	TRBV7-9	TRBD2	TGTGCCAGCAGCTCTCCTGGGACTAGCGGGAGCTCCTACAATGAGCAGTTCTTC	CASSSPGTSGSSYNEQFF
TRBJ1-1	TRBV5-6	NA	TGTGCCAGCAGCTTCGAGAGGGACACTGAAGCTTTCTTT	CASSFERDTEAFF
TRBJ1-2	TRBV10-3	TRBD1	TGTGCCATCACAACAGACAGGGGTGATGGCTACACCTTC	CAITTDRGDGYTF
TRBJ1-2	TRBV10-2	NA	TGCGCCAGCAGTGAGTCACCCAGCGTCTATGGCTACACCTTC	CASSESPSVYGYTF
TRBJ1-1	TRBV28	NA	TGTGCCAGCAGTCCACTTGGGACACATGAAGCTTTCTTT	CASSPLGTHEAFF
TRBJ1-5	TRBV19	NA	TGTGCCAGTAGTATCTTGCAGGGCGGCCAGCCCCAGCATTTT	CASSILQGGQPQHF
TRBJ1-2	TRBV6-5	TRBD1	TGTGCCAGCAGCGGTTACAGGGGGAACTATGGCTACACCTTC	CASSGYRGNYGYTF
TRBJ1-1	TRBV30	NA	TGTGCCTGGAAACCATACACACTGAACACTGAAGCTTTCTTT	CAWKPYTLNTEAFF
TRBJ1-1	TRBV30	NA	TGTGCCTGGAGTGTAATTGGGCTCAGTGAAGCTTTCTTT	CAWSVIGLSEAFF
TRBJ1-5	TRBV16	NA	TGTGCCAGCAGCCACAGGGGCTATCAGCCCCAGCATTTT	CASSHRGYQPQHF
TRBJ2-1	TRBV2	TRBD2	TGTGCCAGCAGTACGGGACTAGCGGGGGAGCAGTTCTTC	CASSTGLAGEQFF
TRBJ2-7	TRBV10-3	NA	TGTGCCATCAGTTTCCAAGGGGCCTACTACGAGCAGTACTTC	CAISFQGAYYEQYF
TRBJ2-3	TRBV28	TRBD1	TGTGCCAGCAGTCCGGGACAGGGGTCCCGCACAGATACGCAGTATTTT	CASSPGQGSRTDTQYF
TRBJ2-3	TRBV29-1	TRBD2	TGCAGCTTAGCGGGATATACCCCACAAGATACGCAGTATTTT	CSLAGYTPQDTQYF
TRBJ2-5	TRBV5-6	NA	TGTGCCAGCAGCTCCCACGGGGATAGACAAGAGACCCAGTACTTC	CASSSHGDRQETQYF
TRBJ1-4	TRBV7-9	NA	TGTGCCAGCAGCTTAGTTTCGTCCGGGTCGAAAGAAAAACTGTTTTTT	CASSLVSSGSKEKLFF
TRBJ2-1	TRBV9	TRBD2	TGTGCCAGCAGCACCCCCCGGGGGACTAGCGGAGGAGTCCCCTACAATGAGCAGTTCTTC	CASSTPRGTSGGVPYNEQFF
TRBJ1-1	TRBV5-1	TRBD1	TGCGCCAGCAGCTTTGGACAGGGCGTCGAAGCTTTCTTT	CASSFGQGVEAFF
TRBJ2-3	TRBV11-3	NA	TGTGCCAGCAGCCCGGGAGTGGACTTCCAGGGCACAGATACGCAGTATTTT	CASSPGVDFQGTDTQYF
TRBJ2-7	TRBV27	NA	TGTGCCAGCAGCACCCTTGAGGGCGAGCAGTACTTC	CASSTLEGEQYF
TRBJ1-1	TRBV28	NA	TGTGCCAGCAGCCCGGCAGGCAGACAAATGAACACTGAAGCTTTCTTT	CASSPAGRQMNTEAFF
TRBJ1-1	TRBV7-9	NA	TGTGCCAGCAGCCCCTCCTCCTGGGGCGACACTGAAGCTTTCTTT	CASSPSSWGDTEAFF
TRBJ2-7	TRBV7-2	TRBD2	TGTGCCAGCAGCCCCGGGGGCGGGAGGGCCGGGGACGAGCAGTACTTC	CASSPGGGRAGDEQYF
TRBJ2-1	TRBV27	TRBD2	TGTGCCAGCAGCATCGGGACTAGCGGTTGGGGTAATGAGCAGTTCTTC	CASSIGTSGWGNEQFF
TRBJ2-2	TRBV5-1	NA	TGCGCCAGCACCTCCGGGTCCACCACCGGGGAGCTGTTTTTT	CASTSGSTTGELFF
TRBJ1-2	TRBV10-1	TRBD1	TGCGCCAGCAGCGCGGACAGGGGGCTTGGCTACACCTTC	CASSADRGLGYTF
TRBJ2-7	TRBV2	TRBD1	TGTGCCAGCAGGGACAGGGCCTCCTACGAGCAGTACTTC	CASRDRASYEQYF
TRBJ1-1	TRBV28	TRBD1	TGTGCCAGCAGTCCATCCCGCGGGACAGGGGAGACTGAAGCTTTCTTT	CASSPSRGTGETEAFF
TRBJ2-3	TRBV27	NA	TGTGCCAGCAGTTCGGTACTAAGCACAGATACGCAGTATTTT	CASSSVLSTDTQYF
TRBJ2-7	TRBV25-1	TRBD2	TGTGCCAGCAGTGCTGGGACTAGCGGAGATCTTCTCTACGAGCAGTACTTC	CASSAGTSGDLLYEQYF
TRBJ2-3	TRBV6-6	TRBD2	TGTGCCAGCAGTTACCCTCTAGCGGGACCCACAGATACGCAGTATTTT	CASSYPLAGPTDTQYF
TRBJ2-7	TRBV9	TRBD1	TGTGCCAGCAACCTGACAGGGAGAAACGAGCAGTACTTC	CASNLTGRNEQYF
TRBJ1-5	TRBV18	NA	TGTGCCAGCTCACCGACTGGGTCTGAGAGCAATCAGCCCCAGCATTTT	CASSPTGSESNQPQHF
TRBJ2-1	TRBV9	NA	TGTGCCAGCAGCGACGGGACTGGGCCCAACAATGAGCAGTTCTTC	CASSDGTGPNNEQFF